The entry below gives a single TCR beta chain sequence along with its context. Its antigen remains unknown. The data derive from a study of Ad26.COV2.S vaccination and SARS-CoV-2 variants. Specified treatment: some 20 received Ad26.COV2.S at low or high dose, single or two shots; five or six received placebo; per-sample allocation not given. Material that was analyzed had been drawn on day 63 after the first vaccine or placebo injection. Clones were sequenced by immunoSEQ multiplex PCR, and TCRdb holds only the in-frame ones, with some missing. Here the sample spans roughly 700,000 clones, 89% being singletons. Study findings and constraints: Similar non-spike TCR breadth was observed in recipients of vaccine and of placebo. Recipients given vaccine exceeded placebo recipients in spike-specific TCR breadth. Quantification of TCR breadth and depth may have yielded underestimates of total T cell responses.

The source is a person between 18 and 60 years old who received the Ad26.COV2.S COVID-19 vaccine or a placebo. This material consisted of peripheral blood, taken in a trial of Ad26.COV2.S vaccine versus placebo.

Here the CDR3 reads CASSLTHIQGYEQYF. The CDR3 coding sequence is TGTGCCAGCAGTCTGACCCACATACAGGGCTACGAGCAGTACTTC. V gene TRBV6-5 combines with J gene TRBJ2-7; D is possibly TRBD1 (6 bases). V lost 5 bases, J lost 3 bases, and 17 bases lay in between. CDR1 MNHEY and CDR2 SVGAGI come from the germline V gene. This CDR3 spans 15 amino acids.